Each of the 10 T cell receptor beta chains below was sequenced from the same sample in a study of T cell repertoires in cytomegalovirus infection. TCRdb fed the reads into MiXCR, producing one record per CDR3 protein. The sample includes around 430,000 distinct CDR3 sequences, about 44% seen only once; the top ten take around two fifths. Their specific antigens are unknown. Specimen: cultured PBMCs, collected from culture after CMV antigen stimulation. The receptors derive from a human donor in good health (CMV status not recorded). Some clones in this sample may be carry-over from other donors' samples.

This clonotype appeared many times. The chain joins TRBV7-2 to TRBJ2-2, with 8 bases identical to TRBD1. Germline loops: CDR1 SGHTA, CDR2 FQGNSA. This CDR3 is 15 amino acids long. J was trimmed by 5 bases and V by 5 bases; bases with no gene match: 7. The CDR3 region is CASSPLGQGTGELFF. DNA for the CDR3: TGTGCCAGCAGCCCTCTAGGACAGGGTACCGGGGAGCTGTTTTTT.

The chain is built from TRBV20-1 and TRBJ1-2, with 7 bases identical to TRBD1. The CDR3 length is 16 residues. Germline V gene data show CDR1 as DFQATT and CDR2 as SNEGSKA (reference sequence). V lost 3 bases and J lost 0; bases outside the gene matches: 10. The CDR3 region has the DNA TGCAGTGCTAGGGCGACAGGGCGGGCCCCTAACTATGGCTACACCTTC. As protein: CSARATGRAPNYGYTF.

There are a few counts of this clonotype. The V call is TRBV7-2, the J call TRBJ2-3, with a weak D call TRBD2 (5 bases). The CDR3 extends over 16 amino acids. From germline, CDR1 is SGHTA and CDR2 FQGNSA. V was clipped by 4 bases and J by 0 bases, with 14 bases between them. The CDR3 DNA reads TGTGCCAGCAGCTCGCTCGGAGCGGCTAGCACAGATACGCAGTATTTT. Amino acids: CASSSLGAASTDTQYF.

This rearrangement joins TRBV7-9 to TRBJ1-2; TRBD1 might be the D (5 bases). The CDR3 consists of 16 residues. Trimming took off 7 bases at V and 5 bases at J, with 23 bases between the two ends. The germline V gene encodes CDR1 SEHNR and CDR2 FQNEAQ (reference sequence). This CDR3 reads CASTEGPGGLFYGYTF. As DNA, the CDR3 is TGTGCCAGCACCGAAGGCCCGGGGGGTCTTTTTTATGGCTACACCTTC.

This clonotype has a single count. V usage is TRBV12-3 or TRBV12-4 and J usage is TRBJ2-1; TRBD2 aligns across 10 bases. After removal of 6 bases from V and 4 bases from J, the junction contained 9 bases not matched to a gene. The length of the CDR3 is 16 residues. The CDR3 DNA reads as TGTGCCAGCAGCGGAGCGGGAGGGCCGGATTACAATGAGCAGTTCTTC. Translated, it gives CASSGAGGPDYNEQFF.

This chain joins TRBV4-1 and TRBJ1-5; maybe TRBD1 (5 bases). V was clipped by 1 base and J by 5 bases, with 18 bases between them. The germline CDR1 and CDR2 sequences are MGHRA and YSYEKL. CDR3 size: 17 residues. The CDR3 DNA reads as TGCGCCAGCAGCCAAGGACCCAGGGCGGAACGGGATCAGCCCCAGCATTTT. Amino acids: CASSQGPRAERDQPQHF.

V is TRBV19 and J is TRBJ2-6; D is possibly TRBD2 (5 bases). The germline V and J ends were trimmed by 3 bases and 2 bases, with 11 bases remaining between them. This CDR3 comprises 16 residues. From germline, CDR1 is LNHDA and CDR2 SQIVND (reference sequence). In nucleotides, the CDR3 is TGTGCCAGTAGTATTGCAGGAGGAACTGGGGCCAACGTCCTGACTTTC. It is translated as CASSIAGGTGANVLTF. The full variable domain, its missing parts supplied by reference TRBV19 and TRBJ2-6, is DGGITQSPKYLFRKEGQNVTLSCEQNLNHDAMYWYRQDPGQGLRLIYYSQIVNDFQKGDIAEGYSVSREKKESFPLTVTSAQKNPTAFYLCASSIAGGTGANVLTFGAGSRLTVL.

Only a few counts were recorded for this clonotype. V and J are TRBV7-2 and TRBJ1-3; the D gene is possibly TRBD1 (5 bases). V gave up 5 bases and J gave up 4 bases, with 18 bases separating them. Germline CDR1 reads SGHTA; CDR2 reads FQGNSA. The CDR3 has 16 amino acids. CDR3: CASSPLGTAVGNTIYF. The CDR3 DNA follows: TGTGCCAGCAGCCCTCTAGGGACGGCGGTAGGAAACACCATATATTTT.

The CDR3 nucleotides are TGTGCCAGCAGCTGGACAGGGGGAGACACAGATACGCAGTATTTT. It specifies CASSWTGGDTDTQYF. The V call is TRBV11-2, the J call TRBJ2-3; 10 bases match TRBD1. Germline V gives CDR1 SGHAT, CDR2 FQNNGV. The V gene end was trimmed by 4 bases and the J gene end by 2 bases; junction bases not matched to a gene: 3. CDR3 length: 15 amino acids.

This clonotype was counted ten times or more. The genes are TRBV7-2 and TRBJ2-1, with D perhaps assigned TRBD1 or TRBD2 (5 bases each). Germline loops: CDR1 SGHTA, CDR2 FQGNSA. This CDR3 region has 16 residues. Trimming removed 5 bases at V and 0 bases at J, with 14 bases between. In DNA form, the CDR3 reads TGTGCCAGCAGCCCGGGACCGCTGAGCTCCTACAATGAGCAGTTCTTC. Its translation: CASSPGPLSSYNEQFF.